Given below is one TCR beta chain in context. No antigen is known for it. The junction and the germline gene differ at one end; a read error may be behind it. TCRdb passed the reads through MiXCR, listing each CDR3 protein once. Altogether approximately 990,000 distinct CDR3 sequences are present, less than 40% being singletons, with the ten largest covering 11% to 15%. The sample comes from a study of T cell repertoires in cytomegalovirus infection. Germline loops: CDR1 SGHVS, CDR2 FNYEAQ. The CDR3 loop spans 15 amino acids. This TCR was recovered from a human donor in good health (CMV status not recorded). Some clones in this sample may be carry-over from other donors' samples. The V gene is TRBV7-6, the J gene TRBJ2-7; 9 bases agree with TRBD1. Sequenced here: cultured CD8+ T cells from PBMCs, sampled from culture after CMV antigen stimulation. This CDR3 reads CVSSFAGQGSYEQYF. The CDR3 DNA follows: TGTGTCAGCAGCTTCGCGGGACAGGGCTCCTACGAGCAGTACTTC.